This TCR beta chain originates from a study of T cell responses to AZD1222 COVID-19 vaccine. About the research overall: The analysis combined second doses at about 4 or about 12 weeks. Whole-study findings and limits: Only after the peak T cell response were repertoires sampled.

With regard to this clone: The antigen remains unidentified.

Trimming left V 9 bases short and J 2 bases short, with 26 bases between. Per the germline V gene, CDR1 is LNHDA and CDR2 is SQIVND (reference sequence). This CDR3 has 18 amino acids. Here immunoSEQ multiplex PCR was the method, and the copy in TCRdb shows in-frame clones only, minus some. This table holds approximately 100,000 clones, 90% found once. This chain uses TRBV19 with TRBJ1-5; no definite D call. The TCR originated in an adult in good health. Sequencing used peripheral blood, obtained on day 0 of AZD1222 vaccination. Here the CDR3 reads CASSSDTRWVAGNQPQHF. The DNA of the CDR3 is TGTGCCAGCTCCTCCGACACCCGCTGGGTAGCCGGCAATCAGCCCCAGCATTTT. Combining the CDR3 with reference TRBV19 and TRBJ1-5 gives the whole variable domain DGGITQSPKYLFRKEGQNVTLSCEQNLNHDAMYWYRQDPGQGLRLIYYSQIVNDFQKGDIAEGYSVSREKKESFPLTVTSAQKNPTAFYLCASSSDTRWVAGNQPQHFGDGTRLSIL.